These T cell receptor beta chains were read from a single sample in a study of neoadjuvant anti-PD-1 for oral cavity cancer. Some clones are missing from TCRdb's copy, which holds only in-frame ones; the method was immunoSEQ multiplex PCR. The table includes 11,000 to 15,000 clones, around 70% detected once. Sequenced material: PBMCs, taken before nivolumab (anti-PD-1) treatment. These receptors were taken from a person aged 35-79 years with oral cavity squamous cell carcinoma. The CDR3 runs from the conserved cysteine through the conserved F or W. The D gene is left open where the match is weak. Expanded clones get a size class; other rows say once, few or many, or leave the size out.

d_call	clone_size	v_call	j_call	cdr3_aa	cdr3_nt
TRBD2	NA	TRBV7-8	TRBJ2-3	CASSLWTSGSTDTQYF	TGTGCCAGCAGCTTATGGACTAGCGGGTCCACAGATACGCAGTATTTT
NA	NA	TRBV5-1	TRBJ1-1	CASSLVRGETTEAFF	TGCGCCAGCAGCTTGGTCCGGGGTGAGACCACTGAAGCTTTCTTT
TRBD2	NA	TRBV2	TRBJ2-1	CASRTGTSVGEQFF	TGTGCCAGCAGGACCGGGACTAGCGTTGGAGAGCAGTTCTTC
NA	few	TRBV21-1	TRBJ2-7	CASNGIDEQYF	TGTGCCAGCAACGGTATCGACGAGCAGTACTTC
TRBD2	few	TRBV11-2	TRBJ2-2	CASSLGAGAGTGELFF	TGTGCCAGCAGCTTAGGGGCGGGAGCGGGCACCGGGGAGCTGTTTTTT
NA	few	TRBV30	TRBJ1-5	CAWSVPREMYQPQHF	TGTGCCTGGAGTGTACCCAGGGAGATGTACCAGCCCCAGCATTTT
NA	NA	TRBV11-3	TRBJ1-1	CASRPGPAGTEAFF	TGTGCCAGCAGACCGGGACCGGCGGGGACTGAAGCTTTCTTT
TRBD1	NA	TRBV4-1	TRBJ2-5	CASSQFGTGKLETQYF	TGCGCCAGCAGCCAGTTCGGGACAGGGAAACTGGAGACCCAGTACTTC
NA	NA	TRBV14	TRBJ1-6	CASSQTGFNSPLHF	TGTGCCAGCAGTCAAACAGGTTTTAATTCACCCCTCCACTTT
NA	NA	TRBV19	TRBJ1-3	CASTNGEISGNTIYF	TGTGCCAGTACGAACGGAGAGATCTCTGGAAACACCATATATTTT
TRBD2	NA	TRBV5-1	TRBJ2-1	CASSLRTSANSNEQFF	TGCGCCAGCAGCTTACGGACTAGCGCTAATAGCAATGAGCAGTTCTTC
NA	NA	TRBV7-9	TRBJ2-7	CASSLTGSEQYF	TGTGCCAGCAGCTTAACGGGGTCCGAGCAGTACTTC
NA	NA	TRBV5-1	TRBJ1-1	CASSLDRFVGDTEAFF	TGCGCCAGCAGCTTGGACAGGTTCGTGGGGGACACTGAAGCTTTCTTT
NA	NA	TRBV5-1	TRBJ1-1	CASSLAGSRNTEAFF	TGCGCCAGCAGCTTGGCAGGGTCTCGGAACACTGAAGCTTTCTTT
TRBD2	NA	TRBV28	TRBJ2-3	CASSLAGGTDTQYF	TGTGCCAGCAGTTTAGCGGGAGGTACGGATACGCAGTATTTT
NA	few	TRBV5-1	TRBJ1-4	CASSLGGATNEKLFF	TGCGCCAGCAGCTTGGGTGGGGCAACTAATGAAAAACTGTTTTTT
NA	NA	TRBV11-1	TRBJ2-7	CASSLKDGTEQYF	TGTGCCAGCAGCTTGAAGGATGGAACCGAGCAGTACTTC
TRBD2	NA	TRBV7-6	TRBJ2-7	CASSPGTSGSYEQYF	TGTGCCAGCAGCCCCGGGACTAGCGGGAGCTACGAGCAGTACTTC
NA	NA	TRBV19	TRBJ1-2	CASSLRGSVYGYTF	TGTGCCAGTAGTCTCAGGGGAAGTGTCTATGGCTACACCTTC
NA	NA	TRBV5-1	TRBJ2-4	CASSLTQGRNIQYF	TGCGCCAGCAGCTTAACCCAGGGAAGGAACATTCAGTACTTC
TRBD1	NA	TRBV5-6	TRBJ2-7	CASSYQDRVAYEQYF	TGTGCCAGCAGCTATCAGGACAGGGTAGCCTACGAGCAGTACTTC
NA	once	TRBV29-1	TRBJ1-2	CSVVNRFIGYTF	TGCAGCGTTGTTAACAGGTTTATTGGCTACACCTTC
NA	NA	TRBV5-1	TRBJ2-1	CASSLRGGLMSSYNEQFF	TGCGCCAGCAGCTTGAGAGGCGGCCTTATGAGCTCCTACAATGAGCAGTTCTTC
TRBD1	NA	TRBV5-1	TRBJ1-6	CASSSRDRGENNSPLHF	TGCGCCAGCAGCTCCAGGGACAGGGGCGAAAATAATTCACCCCTCCACTTT
NA	NA	TRBV11-3	TRBJ2-1	CASSLGAQGHEQFF	TGTGCCAGCAGCTTAGGGGCCCAGGGCCATGAGCAGTTCTTC
NA	NA	TRBV7-9	TRBJ2-7	CASSQNHEQYF	TGTGCCAGCAGCCAGAATCACGAGCAGTACTTC
TRBD1	NA	TRBV10-2	TRBJ1-1	CASRSGTGASGSTEAFF	TGCGCCAGCCGTTCCGGGACAGGGGCTTCGGGGAGCACTGAAGCTTTCTTT
TRBD1	few	TRBV5-6	TRBJ2-5	CASSRATGGAPNTLETQYF	TGTGCCAGCAGCCGAGCCACAGGGGGCGCTCCAAATACCCTAGAGACCCAGTACTTC